These 16 T cell receptor beta chains were all obtained from the same sample, sequenced in a study of T cell responses to AZD1222 COVID-19 vaccine (dated by TCRdb to about 2021). The library was made by the immunoSEQ multiplex PCR assay. The immuneACCESS repertoire file appears here via TCRdb, limited to in-frame rearrangements. These files lack a portion of the clones; in checked studies, under half of the deficit traces to unresolved V genes, and the cause of the others is not known. The sample table holds 150,000 or so clones, of which nearly 90% were seen once. About 5% of the sample belongs to the ten largest clones. According to the study, the label for this sample's time point signals: baseline before first vaccination. Sample: peripheral blood, taken on day 0 of AZD1222 vaccination. These receptors all come from an adult in good health.

This chain joins TRBV4-3 and TRBJ2-2; the D is unclear. V lost 4 bases, J lost 7 bases, and 22 bases lay in between. Looked up from germline, CDR1 is LGHNA and CDR2 is YSLEER. The CDR3 sequence is 17 residues long. The CDR3 DNA follows: TGCGCCAGCAGCCCGCGTCTTGACGCCCCAGCGAGCGGGGAGCTGTTTTTT. This gives the protein CASSPRLDAPASGELFF.

The rearrangement uses TRBV12-3 or TRBV12-4 and TRBJ2-7, with a tentative D call TRBD2 (6 bases). Trimming shortened V by 7 bases and J by 2 bases, and 12 bases separated the two germline ends. The CDR3 has 13 residues. In nucleotides, the CDR3 is TGTGCCAGCACAACCGGGAGAACCTACGAGCAGTACTTC. As protein: CASTTGRTYEQYF.

The V gene is TRBV10-1, the J gene TRBJ2-2, with D unclear. Trimming shortened V by 5 bases and J by 9 bases, and 7 bases separated the two germline ends. Germline-derived CDR1 and CDR2 are WNHNN and SYGVQD (reference sequence). The CDR3 runs 11 residues. This CDR3 is CASSRTRELFF. CDR3 DNA: TGCGCCAGCAGTCGGACCCGGGAGCTGTTTTTT.

The chain employs TRBV7-3 and TRBJ2-3; 7 bases align to TRBD2. V lost 5 bases and J lost 7; bases outside the gene matches: 15. Germline V lookup: CDR1 SGHTA, CDR2 FQGTGA. The length of the CDR3 is 16 residues. The CDR3 here is CASSMSSSGDYHTQYF. CDR3 in DNA: TGTGCCAGCAGCATGTCCTCTAGCGGCGACTACCATACGCAGTATTTT. The full variable domain, with the rest looked up from reference TRBV7-3 and TRBJ2-3, is GAGVSQTPSNKVTEKGKYVELRCDPISGHTALYWYRQSLGQGPEFLIYFQGTGAADDSGLPNDRFFAVRPEGSVSTLKIQRTERGDSAVYLCASSMSSSGDYHTQYFGPGTRLTVL.

V gene TRBV30 combines with J gene TRBJ2-2; 9 positions match TRBD2. Germline trimming cut 0 bases from V and 1 base from J; bases unmatched to any gene: 3. The germline V gene has CDR1 GTSNPN and CDR2 SVGIG (reference sequence). The CDR3 is made up of 16 amino acids. CDR3 sequence (DNA): TGTGCCTGGAGTGTCCGCGGGAGGGGGAACACCGGGGAGCTGTTTTTT. Residues: CAWSVRGRGNTGELFF.

This clone was counted a few times. This chain joins TRBV19 and TRBJ1-2, with D unresolved. CDR3 size: 15 residues. Trimming removed 2 bases at V and 4 bases at J, with 14 bases between. The V gene's germline CDR1 is LNHDA and CDR2 SQIVND (reference sequence). The CDR3 DNA sequence: TGTGCCAGTAGTATAAATCAGGCAGGCCGCTATGGCTACACCTTC. This sequence encodes CASSINQAGRYGYTF.

J is TRBJ2-4 and V is TRBV5-1, with D unresolved. The V gene lost 0 bases and the J gene lost 0 bases, with 7 bases spanning the gap. This CDR3 has 15 residues. CDR1 is SGHRS and CDR2 is YFSETQ in the germline V gene. CDR3 nucleotides: TGCGCCAGCAGCTTGGAAGCGTTAGCCAAAAACATTCAGTACTTC. The encoded protein is CASSLEALAKNIQYF.

The rearrangement uses TRBV7-2 and TRBJ2-3; 9 bases map to TRBD2. V dropped 0 bases and J dropped 1; count of bases not matched to a gene: 2. The germline gives CDR1 SGHTA, CDR2 FQGNSA. The CDR3 contains 16 residues. CDR3 bases: TGTGCCAGCAGCTTAGCACTAGCGGGCGGCACAGATACGCAGTATTTT. Translation: CASSLALAGGTDTQYF.

As to this clone: Within the sample, other DNA sequences also encode this same CDR3. The chain combines TRBV20-1 with TRBJ2-7; D is unclear. Germline V gives CDR1 DFQATT, CDR2 SNEGSKA (reference sequence). The CDR3 runs to 11 residues. V dropped 0 bases and J dropped 7 bases, with 7 bases sitting between them. Here the CDR3 DNA reads TGCAGTGCTAGAGATCGGCGGGAGCAGTACTTC. It yields the protein CSARDRREQYF.

CDR3 residues: CSVVSDRDLGEKLFF. Here the CDR3 DNA reads TGCAGCGTTGTAAGTGACCGGGACCTTGGGGAAAAACTGTTTTTT. The V and J genes are TRBV29-1 and TRBJ1-4; tentatively, D is TRBD1 (5 bases). This CDR3 has 15 residues. V was clipped by 4 bases and J by 8 bases, with 20 bases between them. CDR1 is SQVTM, CDR2 ANQGSEA, per germline.

The count of this clone is one. The V call is TRBV6-5, the J call TRBJ1-2; no firm D call. Germline V lookup: CDR1 MNHEY, CDR2 SVGAGI. V was clipped by 6 bases and J by 1 base, with 6 bases between them. The CDR3 loop spans 12 amino acids. CDR3 in DNA: TGTGCCAGCAGCCACCTTAACTATGGCTACACCTTC. Translation: CASSHLNYGYTF.

The CDR3, as DNA: TGTGCCAGCAGTTTACCCACGGGAGCTGGAAACACCATATATTTT. Its translation: CASSLPTGAGNTIYF. This chain links TRBV6-2 or TRBV6-3 with TRBJ1-3; D ambiguous. This CDR3 is built from 15 residues. Germline CDR1 and CDR2: MNHEY and SVGEGT. V was shortened by 4 bases and J by 2 bases, with 12 bases between the two germline ends.

This rearrangement joins TRBV30 to TRBJ1-4, with D possibly matching TRBD1 (6 bases). This CDR3 is built from 17 residues. V lost 2 bases and J 0 bases, leaving 16 bases between the germline ends. The germline gives CDR1 GTSNPN, CDR2 SVGIG (reference sequence). The CDR3 sequence: CAWSNKNEGATNEKLFF. CDR3 in DNA: TGTGCCTGGAGTAATAAGAACGAGGGGGCAACTAATGAAAAACTGTTTTTT.

This chain links TRBV30 with TRBJ1-4; a possible D gene is TRBD1 (6 bases). The CDR3 is 15 residues long. V lost 5 bases, J lost 5 bases, and 18 bases lay in between. Germline V gene data show CDR1 as GTSNPN and CDR2 as SVGIG (reference sequence). The chain's CDR3 is CAWSPGPGTNEKLFF. The DNA of the CDR3 is TGTGCCTGGTCCCCGGGCCCCGGGACAAATGAAAAACTGTTTTTT.

The gene calls are TRBV6-1 and TRBJ1-5; D perhaps matches TRBD1 (5 bases). V lost 2 bases to trimming and J lost 7 bases, with 6 bases between them. CDR3 size: 12 residues. Germline CDR1 MNHNS, CDR2 SASEGT. The CDR3 region is CASSERGQPQHF. In nucleotides, the CDR3 is TGTGCCAGCAGTGAAAGGGGACAGCCCCAGCATTTT.

Only one count was recorded for this clone. V gene TRBV18 combines with J gene TRBJ2-7; no clear D. CDR1 KGHSH and CDR2 LQKENI come from the germline V gene. The CDR3 runs to 14 residues. V gave up 6 bases and J gave up 0 bases, with 12 bases separating them. DNA for the CDR3: TGTGCCAGCTCGCCCGATTACCGCTCCTACGAGCAGTACTTC. Translated: CASSPDYRSYEQYF.